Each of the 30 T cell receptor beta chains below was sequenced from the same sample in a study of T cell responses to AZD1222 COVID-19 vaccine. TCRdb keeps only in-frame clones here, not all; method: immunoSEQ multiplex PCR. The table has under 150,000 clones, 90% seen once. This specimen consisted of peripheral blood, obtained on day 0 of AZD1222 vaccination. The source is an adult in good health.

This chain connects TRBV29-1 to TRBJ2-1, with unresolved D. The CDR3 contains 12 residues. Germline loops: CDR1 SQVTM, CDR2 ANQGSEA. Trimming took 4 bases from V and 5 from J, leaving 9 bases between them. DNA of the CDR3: TGCAGCGTTGGCAGACGGGACAATGAGCAGTTCTTC. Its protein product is CSVGRRDNEQFF.

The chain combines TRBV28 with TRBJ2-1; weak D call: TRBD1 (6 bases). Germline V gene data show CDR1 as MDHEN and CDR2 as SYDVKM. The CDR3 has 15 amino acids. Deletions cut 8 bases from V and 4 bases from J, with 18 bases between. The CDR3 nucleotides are TGTGCCAGCCACATAAATGGAAGGGGGTACAATGAGCAGTTCTTC. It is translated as CASHINGRGYNEQFF.

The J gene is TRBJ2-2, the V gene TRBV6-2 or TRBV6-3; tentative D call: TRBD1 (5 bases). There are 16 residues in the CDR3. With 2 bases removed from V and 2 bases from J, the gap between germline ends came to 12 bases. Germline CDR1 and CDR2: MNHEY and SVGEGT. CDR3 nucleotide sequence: TGTGCCAGCAGTTACCCAACAGGAGACAACACCGGGGAGCTGTTTTTT. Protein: CASSYPTGDNTGELFF.

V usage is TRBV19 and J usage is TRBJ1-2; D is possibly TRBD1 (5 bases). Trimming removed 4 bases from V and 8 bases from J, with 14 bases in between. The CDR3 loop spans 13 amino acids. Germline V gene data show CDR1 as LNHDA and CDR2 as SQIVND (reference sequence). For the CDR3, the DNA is TGTGCCAGTAGTAGGGCACTCGAGGGGGGCTACACCTTC. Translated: CASSRALEGGYTF.

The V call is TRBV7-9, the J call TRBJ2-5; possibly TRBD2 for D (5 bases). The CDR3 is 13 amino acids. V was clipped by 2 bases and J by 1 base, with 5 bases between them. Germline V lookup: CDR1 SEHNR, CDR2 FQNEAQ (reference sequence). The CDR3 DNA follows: TGTGCCAGCAGCTTAAGCGGCCAAGAGACCCAGTACTTC. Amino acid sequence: CASSLSGQETQYF.

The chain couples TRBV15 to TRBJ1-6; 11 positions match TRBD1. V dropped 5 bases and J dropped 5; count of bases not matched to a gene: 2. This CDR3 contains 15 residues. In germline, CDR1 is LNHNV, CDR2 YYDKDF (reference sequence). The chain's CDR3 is CATSRGQGDNSPLHF. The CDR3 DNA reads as TGTGCCACCAGCCGGGGACAGGGGGATAATTCACCCCTCCACTTT.

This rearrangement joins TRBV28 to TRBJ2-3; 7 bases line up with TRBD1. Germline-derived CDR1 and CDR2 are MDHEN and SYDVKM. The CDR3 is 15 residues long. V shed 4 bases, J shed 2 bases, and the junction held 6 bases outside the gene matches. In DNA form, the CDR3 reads TGTGCCAGCAGTTACGACAGGGCTGTCACAGATACGCAGTATTTT. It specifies CASSYDRAVTDTQYF.

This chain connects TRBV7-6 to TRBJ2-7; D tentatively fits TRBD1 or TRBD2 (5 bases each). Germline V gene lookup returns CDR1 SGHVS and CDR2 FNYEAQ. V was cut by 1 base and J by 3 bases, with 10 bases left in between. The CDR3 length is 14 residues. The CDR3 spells CASSLDAGSYEQYF. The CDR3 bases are TGTGCCAGCAGCTTAGATGCAGGGAGCTACGAGCAGTACTTC.

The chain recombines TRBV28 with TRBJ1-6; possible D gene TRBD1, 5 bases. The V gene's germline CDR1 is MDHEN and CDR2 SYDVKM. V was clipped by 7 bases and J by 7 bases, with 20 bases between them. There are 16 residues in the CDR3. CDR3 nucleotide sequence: TGTGCCAGCACCCTGCGGGGGGGACCGAGCAATTCACCCCTCCACTTT. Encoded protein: CASTLRGGPSNSPLHF. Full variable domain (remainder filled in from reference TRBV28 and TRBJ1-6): DVKVTQSSRYLVKRTGEKVFLECVQDMDHENMFWYRQDPGLGLRLIYFSYDVKMKEKGDIPEGYSVSREKKERFSLILESASTNQTSMYLCASTLRGGPSNSPLHFGNGTRLTVT.

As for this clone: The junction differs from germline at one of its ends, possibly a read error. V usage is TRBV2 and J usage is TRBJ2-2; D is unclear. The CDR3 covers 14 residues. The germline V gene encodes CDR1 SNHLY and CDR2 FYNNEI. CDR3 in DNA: TGTGCCAGCAGGGAAGACCTGGGCACCGGGGAGCTGTTTTTT. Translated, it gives CASREDLGTGELFF.

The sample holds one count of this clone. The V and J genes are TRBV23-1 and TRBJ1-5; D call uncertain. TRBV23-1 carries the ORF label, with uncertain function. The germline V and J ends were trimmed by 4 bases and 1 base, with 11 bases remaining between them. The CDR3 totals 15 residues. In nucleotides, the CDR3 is TGCGCCAGCAGTCCCCCGACCGGGAGCAATCAGCCCCAGCATTTT. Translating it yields CASSPPTGSNQPQHF.

CDR3 nucleotides: TGTGCCAGTAGTCCTAACGGGGGAAATCAGCCCCAGCATTTT. Translating it yields CASSPNGGNQPQHF. This chain joins TRBV19 and TRBJ1-5; possible D gene TRBD1, 5 bases. V was trimmed by 5 bases and J by 4 bases, leaving 12 bases between them. The CDR3 has 14 amino acids. CDR1 is LNHDA, CDR2 SQIVND, per germline (reference sequence).

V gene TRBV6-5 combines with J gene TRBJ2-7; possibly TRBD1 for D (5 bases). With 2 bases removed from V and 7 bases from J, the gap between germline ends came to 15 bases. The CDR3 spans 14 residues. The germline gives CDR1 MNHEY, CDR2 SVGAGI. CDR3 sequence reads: CASSYSQGFYEQYF. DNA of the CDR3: TGTGCCAGCAGTTACAGTCAGGGTTTCTATGAGCAGTACTTC.

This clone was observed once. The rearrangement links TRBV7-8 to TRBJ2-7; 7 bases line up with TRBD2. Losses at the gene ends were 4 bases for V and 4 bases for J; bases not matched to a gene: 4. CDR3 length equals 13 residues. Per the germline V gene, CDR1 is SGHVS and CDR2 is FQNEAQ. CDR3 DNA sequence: TGTGCCAGCAGCTCCTTGCGGGAGTACGAGCAGTACTTC. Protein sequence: CASSSLREYEQYF.

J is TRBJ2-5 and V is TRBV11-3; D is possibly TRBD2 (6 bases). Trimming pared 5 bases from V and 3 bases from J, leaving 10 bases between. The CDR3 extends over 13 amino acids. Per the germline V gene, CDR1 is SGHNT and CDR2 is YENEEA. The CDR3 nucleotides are TGTGCCAGCAGCAGCGGGTTCGAAGAGACCCAGTACTTC. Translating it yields CASSSGFEETQYF.

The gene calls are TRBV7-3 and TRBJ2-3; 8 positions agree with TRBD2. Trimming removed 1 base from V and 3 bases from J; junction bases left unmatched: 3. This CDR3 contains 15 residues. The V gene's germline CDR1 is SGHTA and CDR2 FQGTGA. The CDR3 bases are TGTGCCAGCAGCTTAAGACTAGCGAAGACAGATACGCAGTATTTT. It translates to CASSLRLAKTDTQYF.

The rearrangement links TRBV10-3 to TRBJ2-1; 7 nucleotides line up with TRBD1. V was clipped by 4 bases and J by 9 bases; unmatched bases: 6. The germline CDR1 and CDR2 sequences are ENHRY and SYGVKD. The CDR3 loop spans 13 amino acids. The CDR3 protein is CAISGTGATEQFF. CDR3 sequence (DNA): TGTGCCATCAGTGGCACAGGGGCTACTGAGCAGTTCTTC.

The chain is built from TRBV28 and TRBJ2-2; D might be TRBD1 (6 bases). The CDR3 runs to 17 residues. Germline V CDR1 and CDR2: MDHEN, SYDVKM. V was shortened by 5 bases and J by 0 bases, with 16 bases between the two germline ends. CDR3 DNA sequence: TGTGCCAGCAGTCAATCCCTGGGGGCGGCGAACACCGGGGAGCTGTTTTTT. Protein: CASSQSLGAANTGELFF.

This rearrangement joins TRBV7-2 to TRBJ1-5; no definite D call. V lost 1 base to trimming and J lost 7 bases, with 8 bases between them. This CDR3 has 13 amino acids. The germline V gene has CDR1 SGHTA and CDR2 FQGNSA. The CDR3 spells CASSLGQQQPQHF. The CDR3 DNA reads TGTGCCAGCAGCTTAGGCCAGCAACAGCCCCAGCATTTT.

This CDR3 is CASTPIQFSGNTIYF. CDR3 nucleotide sequence: TGTGCCAGCACTCCGATCCAGTTCTCTGGAAACACCATATATTTT. This rearrangement joins TRBV6-5 to TRBJ1-3; D gene unclear. Trimming took 7 bases from V and 0 from J, leaving 13 bases between them. CDR1 and CDR2 (germline): MNHEY, SVGAGI. The CDR3 length is 15 residues.

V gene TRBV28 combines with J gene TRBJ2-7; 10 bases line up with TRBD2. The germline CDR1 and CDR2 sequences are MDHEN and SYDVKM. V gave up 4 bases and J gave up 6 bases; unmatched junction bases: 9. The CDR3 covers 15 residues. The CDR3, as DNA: TGTGCCAGCAGTTCGCCAACTAGCGGGGAGGGCGAGCAGTACTTC. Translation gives CASSSPTSGEGEQYF.

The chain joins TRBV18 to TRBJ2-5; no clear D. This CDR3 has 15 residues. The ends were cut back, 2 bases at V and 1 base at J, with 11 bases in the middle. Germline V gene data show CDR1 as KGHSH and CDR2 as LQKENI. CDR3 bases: TGTGCCAGCTCACCAGCCGACGGCAGCCAAGAGACCCAGTACTTC. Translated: CASSPADGSQETQYF.

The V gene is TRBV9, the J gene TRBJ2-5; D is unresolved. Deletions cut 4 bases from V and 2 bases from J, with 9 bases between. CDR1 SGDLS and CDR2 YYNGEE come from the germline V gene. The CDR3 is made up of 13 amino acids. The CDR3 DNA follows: TGTGCCAGCAGCATAGGTCCTCAAGAGACCCAGTACTTC. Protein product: CASSIGPQETQYF.

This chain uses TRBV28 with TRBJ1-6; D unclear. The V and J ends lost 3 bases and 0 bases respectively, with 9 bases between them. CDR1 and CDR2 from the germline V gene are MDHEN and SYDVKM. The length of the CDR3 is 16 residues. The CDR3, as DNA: TGTGCCAGCAGTTTCGGCGGCAGCTCCTATAATTCACCCCTCCACTTT. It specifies CASSFGGSSYNSPLHF.

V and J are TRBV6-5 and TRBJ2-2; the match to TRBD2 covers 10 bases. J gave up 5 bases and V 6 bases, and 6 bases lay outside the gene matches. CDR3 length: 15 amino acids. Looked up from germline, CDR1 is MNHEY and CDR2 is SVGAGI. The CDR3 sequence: CASRASGSPTGELFF. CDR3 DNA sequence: TGTGCCAGCAGGGCTAGCGGGAGCCCAACCGGGGAGCTGTTTTTT.

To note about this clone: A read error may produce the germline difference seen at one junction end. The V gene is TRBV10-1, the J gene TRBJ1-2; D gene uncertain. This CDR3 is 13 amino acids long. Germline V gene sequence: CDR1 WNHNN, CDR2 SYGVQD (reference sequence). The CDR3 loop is CASSEDPNFGYTF. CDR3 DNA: TGCGCCAGCAGTGAAGACCCGAACTTTGGCTACACCTTC.

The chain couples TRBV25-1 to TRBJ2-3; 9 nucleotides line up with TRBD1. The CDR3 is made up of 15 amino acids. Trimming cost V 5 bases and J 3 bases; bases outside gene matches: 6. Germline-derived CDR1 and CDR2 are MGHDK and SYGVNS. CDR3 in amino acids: CASSPVTGGTDTQYF. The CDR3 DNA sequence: TGTGCCAGCAGTCCCGTGACAGGGGGGACAGATACGCAGTATTTT. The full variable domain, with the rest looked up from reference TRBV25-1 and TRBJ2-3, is EADIYQTPRYLVIGTGKKITLECSQTMGHDKMYWYQQDPGMELHLIHYSYGVNSTEKGDLSSESTVSRIRTEHFPLTLESARPSHTSQYLCASSPVTGGTDTQYFGPGTRLTVL.

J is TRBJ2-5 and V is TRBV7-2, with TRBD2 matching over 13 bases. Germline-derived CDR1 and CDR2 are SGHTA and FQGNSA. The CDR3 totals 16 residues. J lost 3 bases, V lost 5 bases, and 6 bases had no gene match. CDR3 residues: CASSSGLAGVKETQYF. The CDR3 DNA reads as TGTGCCAGCAGCAGCGGACTAGCGGGAGTTAAAGAGACCCAGTACTTC.

CDR3: CASSGKGTANTEAFF. In nucleotides, the CDR3 is TGTGCCAGTAGTGGGAAAGGGACAGCGAACACTGAAGCTTTCTTT. The chain combines TRBV19 with TRBJ1-1, with 7 bases fitting TRBD1. Looked up from germline, CDR1 is LNHDA and CDR2 is SQIVND (reference sequence). Trimming took 5 bases from V and 1 from J; bases not matched to a gene: 7. This CDR3 has 15 residues.

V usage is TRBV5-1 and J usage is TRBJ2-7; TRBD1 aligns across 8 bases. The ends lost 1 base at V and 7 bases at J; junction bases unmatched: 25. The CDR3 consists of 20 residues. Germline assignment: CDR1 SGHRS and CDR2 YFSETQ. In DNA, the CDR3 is TGCGCCAGCAGCTTGTTCCGGCGTAAGGCAGGGGGCGAGGGGACCCGGGAGCAGTACTTC. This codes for CASSLFRRKAGGEGTREQYF.